This TCR beta chain is from a study of T cells in Graves' hyperthyroidism and ophthalmopathy. Study outcomes and limitations: The model identified upcoming ophthalmopathy a median about 7.1 months ahead of onset.

CDR3 size: 13 residues. With 4 bases removed from V and 2 bases from J, the gap between germline ends came to 10 bases. Germline CDR1 is SGHRS and CDR2 is YFSETQ. Template material for amplifying TCR beta CDR3 regions consisted of RNA transcripts. First-round RT-PCR with HTBI primers amplified the TCR CDR3 region. TCRdb analysed the multiplex PCR reads with MiXCR anew, one entry per CDR3 protein. The sample lists a few hundred thousand distinct CDR3 sequences, roughly 18% occurring once. About this clonotype itself: Antigen unknown. A much larger clone sits a single nucleotide away, making a read error possible.

Source material: blood. This rearrangement joins TRBV5-1 to TRBJ2-7; D is unresolved. The source of this sequence is a man aged 45-65 years with Graves' ophthalmopathy. The CDR3: CASSRQRTYEQYF. Written as DNA, the CDR3 is TGCGCCAGCAGCCGGCAGAGAACCTACGAGCAGTACTTC.